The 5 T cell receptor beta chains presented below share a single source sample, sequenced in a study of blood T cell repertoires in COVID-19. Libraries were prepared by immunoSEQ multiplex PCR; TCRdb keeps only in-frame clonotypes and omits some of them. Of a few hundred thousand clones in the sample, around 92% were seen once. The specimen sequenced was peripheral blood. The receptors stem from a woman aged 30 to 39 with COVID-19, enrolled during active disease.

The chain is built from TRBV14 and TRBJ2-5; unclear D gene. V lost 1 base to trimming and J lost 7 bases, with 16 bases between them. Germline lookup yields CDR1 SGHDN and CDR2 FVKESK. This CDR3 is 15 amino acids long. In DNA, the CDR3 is TGTGCCAGCAGCCAAGGGGCACGTGCCTCTGCGACCCAGTACTTC. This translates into CASSQGARASATQYF.

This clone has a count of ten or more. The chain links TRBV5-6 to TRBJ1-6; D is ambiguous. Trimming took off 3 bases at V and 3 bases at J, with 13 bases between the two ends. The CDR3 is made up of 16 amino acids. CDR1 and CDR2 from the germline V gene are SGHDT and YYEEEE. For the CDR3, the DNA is TGTGCCAGCAGCTCTGCGGGGAGGGACTATAATTCACCCCTCCACTTT. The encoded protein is CASSSAGRDYNSPLHF.

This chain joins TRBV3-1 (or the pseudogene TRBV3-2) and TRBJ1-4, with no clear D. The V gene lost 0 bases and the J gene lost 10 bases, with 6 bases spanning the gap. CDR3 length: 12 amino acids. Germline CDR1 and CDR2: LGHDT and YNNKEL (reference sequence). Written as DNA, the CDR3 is TGTGCCAGCAGCCAAGACGGTGCAAAACTGTTTTTT. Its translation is CASSQDGAKLFF.

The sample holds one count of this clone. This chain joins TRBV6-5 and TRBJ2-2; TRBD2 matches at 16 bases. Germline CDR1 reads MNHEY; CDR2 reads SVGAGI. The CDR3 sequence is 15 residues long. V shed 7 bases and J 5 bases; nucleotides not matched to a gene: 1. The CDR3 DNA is TGTGCCAGCAAGGGACTAGCGGGGGGGACCGGGGAGCTGTTTTTT. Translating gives CASKGLAGGTGELFF.

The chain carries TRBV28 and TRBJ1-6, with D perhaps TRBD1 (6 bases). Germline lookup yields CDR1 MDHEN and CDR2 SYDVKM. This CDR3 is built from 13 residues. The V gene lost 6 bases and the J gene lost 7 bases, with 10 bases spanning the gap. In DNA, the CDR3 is TGTGCCAGCAGCAATACAGGGAATTCACCCCTCCACTTT. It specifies CASSNTGNSPLHF.